Below are 15 T cell receptor beta chains sequenced from a single sample in a study of blood T cell repertoires in COVID-19. Data came from immunoSEQ multiplex PCR; TCRdb stores just in-frame clones and leaves some out. Of more than 150,000 clones in the sample, 90% to 95% were seen once. Sequenced input: peripheral blood. The source is a man aged 25 to 40 with COVID-19, enrolled during active disease.

The chain carries TRBV6-5 and TRBJ1-5, with 7 bases identical to TRBD1. The CDR3 runs 15 residues. J gave up 5 bases and V 6 bases, and 10 bases lay outside the gene matches. Germline V gene sequence: CDR1 MNHEY, CDR2 SVGAGI. The CDR3 sequence is CASRPRTGDHQPQHF. The CDR3 DNA sequence: TGTGCCAGCAGGCCACGTACAGGGGACCATCAGCCCCAGCATTTT.

J is TRBJ2-7 and V is TRBV6-6; TRBD1 aligns across 10 bases. Germline CDR1 and CDR2: MNHNY and SVGAGI (reference sequence). There are 15 residues in the CDR3. V lost 7 bases and J lost 6; bases outside the gene matches: 12. CDR3 region: CASKGPRDRGFEQYF. CDR3 coding DNA: TGTGCCAGCAAGGGGCCCCGGGACAGGGGATTCGAGCAGTACTTC.

This clone was observed a handful of times. The chain links TRBV19 to TRBJ1-6; a weak D match, TRBD1 (5 bases). CDR3 length equals 18 residues. The germline gives CDR1 LNHDA, CDR2 SQIVND (reference sequence). Trimming took off 7 bases at V and 6 bases at J, with 25 bases between the two ends. The CDR3 DNA reads TGTGCCAGTAAGGCCATCTTTTCCCGGGACTCTGTTAATTCACCCCTCCACTTT. Residues: CASKAIFSRDSVNSPLHF. Complete variable domain (other parts from reference TRBV19 and TRBJ1-6): DGGITQSPKYLFRKEGQNVTLSCEQNLNHDAMYWYRQDPGQGLRLIYYSQIVNDFQKGDIAEGYSVSREKKESFPLTVTSAQKNPTAFYLCASKAIFSRDSVNSPLHFGNGTRLTVT.

This chain connects TRBV19 to TRBJ1-2; maybe TRBD1 (5 bases). CDR3 size: 12 residues. The germline V and J ends were trimmed by 0 bases and 8 bases, with 7 bases remaining between them. CDR1 and CDR2 from the germline V gene are LNHDA and SQIVND (reference sequence). Here the CDR3 reads CASSIDRVGYTF. The DNA of the CDR3 is TGTGCCAGTAGTATAGACAGGGTCGGCTACACCTTC.

This chain joins TRBV3-1 (or the pseudogene TRBV3-2) and TRBJ1-1; D may be TRBD1 (6 bases). Trimming removed 0 bases at V and 1 base at J, with 18 bases between. CDR1 and CDR2 (germline): LGHDT, YNNKEL (reference sequence). The CDR3 is 18 amino acids. CDR3 region: CASSQDYGGAAGNTEAFF. DNA of the CDR3: TGTGCCAGCAGCCAAGATTACGGGGGGGCGGCGGGGAACACTGAAGCTTTCTTT.

V and J are TRBV2 and TRBJ1-1; 8 bases map to TRBD1. CDR1 is SNHLY, CDR2 FYNNEI, per germline. The CDR3 has 15 residues. J gave up 0 bases and V 2 bases, and 2 bases lay outside the gene matches. CDR3 loop: CASSEQGAMNTEAFF. Here the CDR3 DNA reads TGTGCCAGCAGTGAACAGGGGGCGATGAACACTGAAGCTTTCTTT.

This sequence joins TRBV4-1 and TRBJ2-5; TRBD1 matches at 8 bases. Germline CDR1 and CDR2: MGHRA and YSYEKL. This CDR3 comprises 16 residues. V shed 11 bases, J shed 1 base, and the junction held 15 bases outside the gene matches. This CDR3 is CAAGGTGGPRQETQYF. As DNA, the CDR3 is TGCGCCGCCGGGGGTACAGGGGGTCCCCGCCAAGAGACCCAGTACTTC.

The chain employs TRBV14 and TRBJ1-6, with a tentative D call TRBD1 (6 bases). The germline V gene has CDR1 SGHDN and CDR2 FVKESK. Trimming stripped 2 bases from V and 1 base from J, with 27 bases between. CDR3 size: 22 residues. CDR3 nucleotide sequence: TGTGCCAGCAGCCAAATCTTGGTCCTTGACAGGCCACCAGGATCCTATAATTCACCCCTCCACTTT. Amino acids: CASSQILVLDRPPGSYNSPLHF.

J is TRBJ2-3 and V is TRBV5-6; TRBD1 agrees at 7 bases. V was clipped by 4 bases and J by 6 bases; unmatched bases: 8. This CDR3 region has 14 residues. Germline assignment: CDR1 SGHDT and CDR2 YYEEEE. Here the CDR3 reads CASSLGQSADTQYF. The CDR3 coding sequence is TGTGCCAGCAGCCTGGGACAGAGCGCCGATACGCAGTATTTT.

The chain uses TRBV19 and TRBJ1-5, with D possibly being TRBD1 (5 bases). The CDR3 is made up of 15 amino acids. V was clipped by 7 bases and J by 4 bases, with 17 bases between them. Per the germline V gene, CDR1 is LNHDA and CDR2 is SQIVND (reference sequence). CDR3 residues: CASTYTGGSNQPQHF. The CDR3 DNA is TGTGCCAGTACCTACACGGGGGGTTCGAATCAGCCCCAGCATTTT.

J is TRBJ2-7 and V is TRBV9, with 7 bases matching TRBD2. This CDR3 has 14 residues. CDR1 is SGDLS and CDR2 is YYNGEE in the germline V gene. Germline trimming cut 1 base from V and 4 bases from J; bases unmatched to any gene: 5. For the CDR3, the DNA is TGTGCCAGCAGCGTAACTAGCGTTGGATACGAGCAGTACTTC. Translated: CASSVTSVGYEQYF.

This chain joins TRBV19 and TRBJ1-1; perhaps TRBD1 as D (5 bases). Germline assignment: CDR1 LNHDA and CDR2 SQIVND (reference sequence). Deletions cut 1 base from V and 4 bases from J, with 10 bases between. This CDR3 comprises 14 residues. CDR3 coding DNA: TGTGCCAGTAGTATAGTGTATCAGGGCACTGAAGCTTTCTTT. It codes for CASSIVYQGTEAFF.

The chain has TRBV19 and TRBJ1-5; D is perhaps TRBD1 (5 bases). This CDR3 has 13 amino acids. Deletions cut 8 bases from V and 6 bases from J, with 14 bases between. CDR1 LNHDA and CDR2 SQIVND come from the germline V gene (reference sequence). For the CDR3, the DNA is TGTGCCAGTGGAGGGGTGGGCGGTCAGCCCCAGCATTTT. This encodes CASGGVGGQPQHF.

The rearrangement links TRBV11-2 to TRBJ2-1, with 8 positions matching TRBD1. V lost 1 base and J lost 9; bases outside the gene matches: 8. This CDR3 contains 15 residues. Germline V gives CDR1 SGHAT, CDR2 FQNNGV. Here the CDR3 reads CASSLGTGLYGEQFF. CDR3 nucleotides: TGTGCCAGCAGCTTAGGGACAGGGTTATATGGTGAGCAGTTCTTC. The entire variable domain, with the rest obtained from reference TRBV11-2 and TRBJ2-1, is as follows: EAGVAQSPRYKIIEKRQSVAFWCNPISGHATLYWYQQILGQGPKLLIQFQNNGVVDDSQLPKDRFSAERLKGVDSTLKIQPAKLEDSAVYLCASSLGTGLYGEQFFGPGTRLTVL.

J is TRBJ1-4 and V is TRBV28; D is ambiguous. The ends were cut back, 6 bases at V and 0 bases at J, with 11 bases in the middle. The CDR3 covers 15 residues. Germline V gives CDR1 MDHEN, CDR2 SYDVKM. CDR3 residues: CASSFLGATNEKLFF. The CDR3 nucleotides are TGTGCCAGCAGCTTTCTGGGAGCAACTAATGAAAAACTGTTTTTT. Full variable domain (rest looked up from reference TRBV28 and TRBJ1-4): DVKVTQSSRYLVKRTGEKVFLECVQDMDHENMFWYRQDPGLGLRLIYFSYDVKMKEKGDIPEGYSVSREKKERFSLILESASTNQTSMYLCASSFLGATNEKLFFGSGTQLSVL.